The rows below give T cell receptor beta chains drawn from one sample of a study of T cell responses to AZD1222 COVID-19 vaccine. Libraries were prepared by immunoSEQ multiplex PCR; TCRdb keeps only in-frame clonotypes and omits some of them. The sample yields about 120,000 clones, 70% to 90% seen once. The material was peripheral blood, obtained on day 0 of AZD1222 vaccination. Receptors were obtained from an adult in good health. Both conserved end residues are part of each CDR3. Fields, in order: J gene, D gene, V gene, clone size, CDR3 protein, CDR3 DNA. The D gene is left open where the match is weak. Only part of the rows carry a size: once, few, many, or a class if the clone is expanded.

j_call: TRBJ2-1
d_call: TRBD2
v_call: TRBV7-2
clone_size: -
cdr3_aa: CASSRSGGFGSYNEQFF
cdr3_nt: TGTGCCAGCAGCCGGTCGGGAGGGTTCGGCTCCTACAATGAGCAGTTCTTC

j_call: TRBJ2-5
d_call: -
v_call: TRBV5-1
clone_size: -
cdr3_aa: CASSLGLFGGRFETQYF
cdr3_nt: TGCGCCAGCAGCCTCGGACTGTTTGGGGGCAGGTTCGAGACCCAGTACTTC

j_call: TRBJ2-1
d_call: TRBD1
v_call: TRBV6-4
clone_size: -
cdr3_aa: CASSEGQINNEQFF
cdr3_nt: TGTGCCAGCAGTGAGGGACAGATTAACAATGAGCAGTTCTTC

j_call: TRBJ1-5
d_call: -
v_call: TRBV9
clone_size: few
cdr3_aa: CASTAGPYSNQPQHF
cdr3_nt: TGTGCCAGCACGGCCGGACCTTATAGCAATCAGCCCCAGCATTTT

j_call: TRBJ2-1
d_call: -
v_call: TRBV4-1
clone_size: -
cdr3_aa: CASSQGGDFLTEQFF
cdr3_nt: TGCGCCAGCAGCCAAGGAGGGGATTTCTTGACTGAGCAGTTCTTC

j_call: TRBJ2-7
d_call: -
v_call: TRBV6-5
clone_size: once
cdr3_aa: CASSYSQGGAYEQYF
cdr3_nt: TGTGCCAGCAGTTACAGTCAGGGGGGAGCCTACGAGCAGTACTTC

j_call: TRBJ2-2
d_call: -
v_call: TRBV30
clone_size: -
cdr3_aa: CAWRPHDTGELFF
cdr3_nt: TGTGCCTGGAGACCTCACGACACCGGGGAGCTGTTTTTT

j_call: TRBJ1-2
d_call: TRBD1
v_call: TRBV7-6
clone_size: -
cdr3_aa: CASSPWTGATAAYGYTF
cdr3_nt: TGTGCCAGCAGCCCGTGGACAGGGGCAACAGCCGCATACGGCTACACCTTC

j_call: TRBJ1-5
d_call: TRBD1
v_call: TRBV12-3/TRBV12-4
clone_size: -
cdr3_aa: CASSRQGRQPQHF
cdr3_nt: TGTGCCAGCAGTCGACAGGGCCGACAGCCCCAGCATTTT

j_call: TRBJ1-5
d_call: -
v_call: TRBV6-5
clone_size: -
cdr3_aa: CASSYSTGQPQHF
cdr3_nt: TGTGCCAGCAGTTACTCGACGGGGCAGCCCCAGCATTTT

j_call: TRBJ2-7
d_call: TRBD1
v_call: TRBV18
clone_size: -
cdr3_aa: CASSPGTGYAYEQYF
cdr3_nt: TGTGCCAGCTCACCAGGGACAGGGTATGCCTACGAGCAGTACTTC

j_call: TRBJ2-3
d_call: -
v_call: TRBV30
clone_size: -
cdr3_aa: CAWSVRRADTQYF
cdr3_nt: TGTGCCTGGAGTGTACGGCGGGCAGATACGCAGTATTTT

j_call: TRBJ2-2
d_call: -
v_call: TRBV5-4
clone_size: -
cdr3_aa: CASSQDTNTGELFF
cdr3_nt: TGTGCCAGCAGCCAAGACACGAACACCGGGGAGCTGTTTTTT

j_call: TRBJ1-5
d_call: TRBD1
v_call: TRBV3-1/TRBV3-2
clone_size: -
cdr3_aa: CASSQDIIETDRVFNQPQHF
cdr3_nt: TGTGCCAGCAGCCAAGACATAATTGAGACTGACAGGGTTTTCAATCAGCCCCAGCATTTT

j_call: TRBJ1-2
d_call: -
v_call: TRBV6-1
clone_size: -
cdr3_aa: CASSEDRDYGYTF
cdr3_nt: TGTGCCAGCAGTGAGGACAGAGACTATGGCTACACCTTC

j_call: TRBJ1-1
d_call: -
v_call: TRBV5-8
clone_size: -
cdr3_aa: CASSGRSITEAFF
cdr3_nt: TGTGCCAGCAGCGGGAGGAGTATCACTGAAGCTTTCTTT

j_call: TRBJ2-5
d_call: -
v_call: TRBV30
clone_size: -
cdr3_aa: CAWSRRLQETQYF
cdr3_nt: TGTGCCTGGAGTAGGCGCTTACAAGAGACCCAGTACTTC

j_call: TRBJ2-7
d_call: TRBD2
v_call: TRBV3-1/TRBV3-2
clone_size: few
cdr3_aa: CASSAGLAGDYEQYF
cdr3_nt: TGTGCCAGCAGCGCAGGACTAGCGGGGGACTACGAGCAGTACTTC

j_call: TRBJ1-1
d_call: -
v_call: TRBV7-3
clone_size: -
cdr3_aa: CASSPSTNTEAFF
cdr3_nt: TGTGCCAGCAGCCCGTCTACGAACACTGAAGCTTTCTTT

j_call: TRBJ2-7
d_call: -
v_call: TRBV6-8
clone_size: -
cdr3_aa: CASSYSISSYEQYF
cdr3_nt: TGTGCCAGCAGTTACTCGATTTCGTCGTACGAGCAGTACTTC

j_call: TRBJ2-7
d_call: -
v_call: TRBV18
clone_size: -
cdr3_aa: CASSPRDFGEQYF
cdr3_nt: TGTGCCAGCTCACCCCGGGACTTCGGGGAGCAGTACTTC

j_call: TRBJ2-7
d_call: TRBD2
v_call: TRBV30
clone_size: few
cdr3_aa: CAWSEGLATYYEQYF
cdr3_nt: TGTGCCTGGAGTGAAGGACTAGCGACATACTACGAGCAGTACTTC

j_call: TRBJ2-1
d_call: -
v_call: TRBV15
clone_size: -
cdr3_aa: CATSRVGNYEQFF
cdr3_nt: TGTGCCACCAGCAGAGTGGGCAATTATGAGCAGTTCTTC

j_call: TRBJ2-2
d_call: TRBD2
v_call: TRBV19
clone_size: -
cdr3_aa: CASSRTSGGNTGELFF
cdr3_nt: TGTGCCAGTAGTCGGACTAGCGGGGGGAACACCGGGGAGCTGTTTTTT

j_call: TRBJ2-2
d_call: -
v_call: TRBV7-2
clone_size: -
cdr3_aa: CASSFAGAGTGELFF
cdr3_nt: TGTGCCAGCAGCTTTGCGGGGGCCGGTACCGGGGAGCTGTTTTTT

j_call: TRBJ2-7
d_call: -
v_call: TRBV5-4
clone_size: -
cdr3_aa: CASRDGVREQYF
cdr3_nt: TGTGCCAGCAGGGATGGGGTTCGCGAGCAGTACTTC

j_call: TRBJ1-5
d_call: TRBD1
v_call: TRBV19
clone_size: -
cdr3_aa: CASSISGTGDQPQHF
cdr3_nt: TGTGCCAGTAGTATATCGGGGACAGGGGATCAGCCCCAGCATTTT

j_call: TRBJ1-2
d_call: TRBD1
v_call: TRBV27
clone_size: -
cdr3_aa: CASSRNGGQGGFYGYTF
cdr3_nt: TGTGCCAGCAGTCGTAACGGCGGACAGGGGGGATTTTATGGCTACACCTTC

j_call: TRBJ1-2
d_call: -
v_call: TRBV21-1
clone_size: -
cdr3_aa: CASPFTGIYTF
cdr3_nt: TGTGCCAGCCCGTTCACAGGGATCTACACCTTC